A single sample gave rise to the 29 T cell receptor beta chains below, sequenced in a study of blood T cell repertoires in COVID-19. Assay used: immunoSEQ multiplex PCR; TCRdb lists only in-frame clones, some missing. The table includes 300,000 to 400,000 clones, about 93% detected once. Sequencing input: peripheral blood. The receptors derive from a woman younger than 30 who had recovered from COVID-19.

This chain uses TRBV4-1 with TRBJ2-3; 10 bases line up with TRBD2. J gave up 2 bases and V 0 bases, and 8 bases lay outside the gene matches. The germline CDR1 and CDR2 sequences are MGHRA and YSYEKL. This CDR3 is built from 18 residues. CDR3 sequence (DNA): TGCGCCAGCAGCCAAGATACGATCCTAGCGGGGGACACAGATACGCAGTATTTT. It encodes CASSQDTILAGDTDTQYF.

This clone has only a few counts. Other DNA sequences in the sample encode the same CDR3. The rearrangement links TRBV18 to TRBJ2-3, with 9 bases lining up with TRBD1. Germline assignment: CDR1 KGHSH and CDR2 LQKENI. This CDR3 spans 14 amino acids. The junction had 0 bases not matched to a gene; V was cut back by 4 bases and J by 1 base. CDR3 loop: CASSRDRGTDTQYF. For the CDR3, the DNA is TGTGCCAGCTCACGGGACAGGGGCACAGATACGCAGTATTTT.

V is TRBV7-2 and J is TRBJ1-1, with a weak D call TRBD1 (5 bases). Germline V gives CDR1 SGHTA, CDR2 FQGNSA. Between the trimmed V and J ends, which lost 5 bases and 6 bases, there was a span of 13 bases. The CDR3 spans 13 residues. CDR3 protein: CASSTGHLAEAFF. The CDR3 nucleotides read TGTGCCAGCAGCACAGGACATCTCGCTGAAGCTTTCTTT.

The chain combines TRBV29-1 with TRBJ2-1; 7 nucleotides line up with TRBD2. The V and J ends lost 3 bases and 9 bases, in that order; junction bases with no gene match: 14. This CDR3 is built from 15 residues. In germline, CDR1 is SQVTM, CDR2 ANQGSEA. The CDR3: CSVEDAGVIYGEQFF. CDR3 nucleotide sequence: TGCAGCGTTGAGGACGCGGGAGTAATTTATGGTGAGCAGTTCTTC.

This clone has only a few counts. The rearrangement uses TRBV7-2 and TRBJ2-3; tentative D call: TRBD2 (6 bases). This CDR3 comprises 15 residues. Germline V gene lookup returns CDR1 SGHTA and CDR2 FQGNSA. Trimming removed 2 bases at V and 0 bases at J, with 9 bases between. CDR3 region: CASSLKAGSTDTQYF. CDR3 DNA: TGTGCCAGCAGCTTAAAGGCGGGAAGCACAGATACGCAGTATTTT.

The chain links TRBV13 to TRBJ1-4; D gene unclear. The V end lost 3 bases, the J end lost 4 bases, and 9 bases lay between the germline ends. CDR1 PRHDT and CDR2 FYEKMQ come from the germline V gene (reference sequence). This CDR3 spans 14 amino acids. The CDR3 sequence: CASSFRGVNEKLFF. The CDR3 region has the DNA TGTGCCAGCAGCTTTCGGGGAGTTAATGAAAAACTGTTTTTT.

The rearrangement links TRBV4-1 to TRBJ2-3, with a possible D match to TRBD1 (6 bases). Germline V gene lookup returns CDR1 MGHRA and CDR2 YSYEKL. This CDR3 is 14 amino acids long. Deletions cut 5 bases from V and 1 base from J, with 10 bases between. Written as DNA, the CDR3 is TGCGCCAGCAGCAGGGACACCCGCACAGATACGCAGTATTTT. It encodes CASSRDTRTDTQYF.

The CDR3 nucleotides read TGTGCCAGCAGCTTTGGGACTAGCGGGCCATTTTCCTACAATGAGCAGTTCTTC. Residues: CASSFGTSGPFSYNEQFF. The chain recombines TRBV11-2 with TRBJ2-1, with 12 nucleotides matching TRBD2. V dropped 3 bases and J dropped 1; count of bases not matched to a gene: 7. This CDR3 region has 18 residues. CDR1 SGHAT and CDR2 FQNNGV come from the germline V gene.

The chain joins TRBV7-2 to TRBJ1-2; 8 bases agree with TRBD1. The germline V gene encodes CDR1 SGHTA and CDR2 FQGNSA. CDR3 length: 16 residues. V lost 4 bases, J lost 1 base, and 8 bases stayed unmatched. The CDR3, as DNA: TGTGCCAGCAGCTCTCAGGGGGCAGAAGTTAACTATGGCTACACCTTC. Its protein product is CASSSQGAEVNYGYTF.

Only one count was recorded for this clone. The CDR3 DNA is TGTGCCAGTAGTCTTGGCGGTAACGGTCAGCCCCAGCATTTT. This sequence encodes CASSLGGNGQPQHF. This chain uses TRBV19 with TRBJ1-5; D call uncertain. V was trimmed by 5 bases and J by 6 bases, leaving 14 bases between them. This CDR3 is built from 14 residues. Germline-derived CDR1 and CDR2 are LNHDA and SQIVND (reference sequence). Using reference TRBV19 and TRBJ1-5 for the parts outside the CDR3, the full variable domain is DGGITQSPKYLFRKEGQNVTLSCEQNLNHDAMYWYRQDPGQGLRLIYYSQIVNDFQKGDIAEGYSVSREKKESFPLTVTSAQKNPTAFYLCASSLGGNGQPQHFGDGTRLSIL.

V is TRBV28 and J is TRBJ1-4; D is uncertain. This CDR3 contains 14 residues. Deletions cut 6 bases from V and 7 bases from J, with 15 bases between. In germline, CDR1 is MDHEN, CDR2 SYDVKM. This CDR3 reads CASSAAGRTEKLFF. The CDR3 DNA reads as TGTGCCAGCAGCGCCGCCGGGAGGACTGAAAAACTGTTTTTT. The variable domain in full, with the rest retrieved from reference TRBV28 and TRBJ1-4, is DVKVTQSSRYLVKRTGEKVFLECVQDMDHENMFWYRQDPGLGLRLIYFSYDVKMKEKGDIPEGYSVSREKKERFSLILESASTNQTSMYLCASSAAGRTEKLFFGSGTQLSVL.

The chain joins TRBV3-1 (or the pseudogene TRBV3-2) to TRBJ2-2, with 9 bases aligning to TRBD2. This CDR3 comprises 14 residues. The trim removed 0 bases at V and 8 bases at J, leaving 1 base unmatched. Germline V gene lookup returns CDR1 LGHDT and CDR2 YNNKEL (reference sequence). The CDR3 region has the DNA TGTGCCAGCAGCCAAGATCTAGCGGGGGGGGAGCTGTTTTTT. It specifies CASSQDLAGGELFF.

The chain joins TRBV10-3 to TRBJ2-1; possible D gene TRBD2, 7 bases. The CDR3 has 15 residues. Germline CDR1 is ENHRY and CDR2 is SYGVKD. Between the trimmed V and J ends, which lost 2 bases and 2 bases, there was a span of 10 bases. For the CDR3, the DNA is TGTGCCATCAGTGAGAGGGGGAGGGCCTACAATGAGCAGTTCTTC. It translates to CAISERGRAYNEQFF.

This clone was detected a few times. This chain joins TRBV9 and TRBJ1-1, with 8 bases fitting TRBD1. This CDR3 contains 15 residues. Germline CDR1 is SGDLS and CDR2 is YYNGEE. Trimming cost V 4 bases and J 4 bases; bases outside gene matches: 9. CDR3 coding DNA: TGTGCCAGCAGCCTCGACGGACAGGGAGGCACTGAAGCTTTCTTT. Translating it yields CASSLDGQGGTEAFF.

The chain carries TRBV6-5 and TRBJ1-2, with 7 bases fitting TRBD1. V dropped 1 base and J dropped 8; count of bases not matched to a gene: 7. The V gene's germline CDR1 is MNHEY and CDR2 SVGAGI. This CDR3 region has 14 residues. This CDR3 is CASSYFATGQGYTF. The CDR3 nucleotides read TGTGCCAGCAGTTACTTCGCGACAGGGCAAGGCTACACCTTC.

V usage is TRBV19 and J usage is TRBJ2-5, with 10 positions matching TRBD1. The V gene end was trimmed by 10 bases and the J gene end by 2 bases; junction bases not matched to a gene: 10. CDR1 and CDR2 from the germline V gene are LNHDA and SQIVND (reference sequence). This CDR3 region has 15 residues. DNA of the CDR3: TGTGCCACCAGGGACAGGGGCTCACGACAAGAGACCCAGTACTTC. The encoded protein is CATRDRGSRQETQYF. The full variable domain, completed using reference TRBV19 and TRBJ2-5, is DGGITQSPKYLFRKEGQNVTLSCEQNLNHDAMYWYRQDPGQGLRLIYYSQIVNDFQKGDIAEGYSVSREKKESFPLTVTSAQKNPTAFYLCATRDRGSRQETQYFGPGTRLLVL.

The V and J genes are TRBV13 and TRBJ1-2; TRBD1 matches at 8 bases. With 5 bases clipped from V and 10 bases from J, the junction kept 6 bases outside the gene matches. The germline CDR1 and CDR2 sequences are PRHDT and FYEKMQ (reference sequence). The CDR3 is made up of 12 amino acids. CDR3 protein: CASSRDRTNYTF. The DNA for the CDR3 is TGTGCCAGCAGCCGGGACAGGACTAACTACACCTTC.

The chain combines TRBV15 with TRBJ1-5, with 7 nucleotides matching TRBD1. The germline CDR1 and CDR2 sequences are LNHNV and YYDKDF (reference sequence). Trimming cost V 0 bases and J 0 bases; bases outside gene matches: 5. This CDR3 has 17 residues. The CDR3 sequence is CATSRDRDSNSNQPQHF. CDR3 DNA: TGTGCCACCAGCAGAGATCGGGACAGCAATAGCAATCAGCCCCAGCATTTT.

The CDR3 nucleotides read TGTGCCAGCAGCCGTACAGATTACGAGCAGTACGTC. Residues: CASSRTDYEQYV. The genes are TRBV5-6 and TRBJ2-7; no reliable D call. The CDR3 is made up of 12 amino acids. From germline, CDR1 is SGHDT and CDR2 YYEEEE. V was cut by 4 bases and J by 4 bases, with 9 bases left in between.

This clone was detected a few times. The rearrangement links TRBV30 to TRBJ2-7; 8 nucleotides agree with TRBD1. Germline values: CDR1 GTSNPN, CDR2 SVGIG (reference sequence). There are 12 residues in the CDR3. Here the CDR3 DNA reads TGTGCCTGGAGTCGACCGGGACAGGTCACCGTCGTC. Amino acid sequence: CAWSRPGQVTVV.

The J gene is TRBJ1-1, the V gene TRBV7-2, with 9 bases lining up with TRBD1. J was trimmed by 5 bases and V by 4 bases; bases with no gene match: 2. The CDR3 is made up of 13 amino acids. Per the germline V gene, CDR1 is SGHTA and CDR2 is FQGNSA. CDR3 region: CASSWDRETEAFF. Here the CDR3 DNA reads TGTGCCAGCAGCTGGGACAGGGAGACTGAAGCTTTCTTT.

A remark on this clone: Other nucleotide sequences from this sample produce the same CDR3. The chain couples TRBV6-5 to TRBJ1-1, with D uncertain. Trimming stripped 6 bases from V and 1 base from J, with 6 bases between. This CDR3 spans 12 amino acids. Germline values: CDR1 MNHEY, CDR2 SVGAGI. The CDR3 spells CASSRQNTEAFF. The DNA for the CDR3 is TGTGCCAGCAGCAGACAGAACACTGAAGCTTTCTTT.

The V and J genes are TRBV18 and TRBJ1-1; the D gene is possibly TRBD1 (5 bases). Trimming took off 2 bases at V and 4 bases at J, with 14 bases between the two ends. Germline CDR1 reads KGHSH; CDR2 reads LQKENI. CDR3 size: 15 residues. The chain's CDR3 is CASSPFREAGTEAFF. Here the CDR3 DNA reads TGTGCCAGCTCACCATTCAGGGAGGCGGGCACTGAAGCTTTCTTT.

The V call is TRBV11-3, the J call TRBJ2-5; D perhaps matches TRBD1 (6 bases). In germline, CDR1 is SGHNT, CDR2 YENEEA. The CDR3 length is 15 residues. V was trimmed by 2 bases and J by 5 bases, leaving 15 bases between them. Here the CDR3 DNA reads TGTGCCAGCAGCTTACTGACAGGCCCTGGGGAGACCCAGTACTTC. Translated: CASSLLTGPGETQYF.

The chain recombines TRBV20-1 with TRBJ2-1; possibly TRBD2 for D (5 bases). CDR1 is DFQATT, CDR2 SNEGSKA, per germline (reference sequence). Trimming left V 5 bases short and J 7 bases short, with 9 bases between. The CDR3 extends over 11 amino acids. Written as DNA, the CDR3 is TGCAGTGCTCCACTAGGGAATGAGCAGTTCTTC. It translates to CSAPLGNEQFF.

The V gene is TRBV18, the J gene TRBJ2-2; 9 bases align to TRBD2. Germline V gene lookup returns CDR1 KGHSH and CDR2 LQKENI. With V trimmed by 1 base and J by 5 bases, 5 bases remained unmatched. The CDR3 sequence is 16 residues long. The CDR3 loop is CASSPRLAEATGELFF. The CDR3 DNA is TGTGCCAGCTCACCACGACTAGCGGAAGCTACCGGGGAGCTGTTTTTT.

V gene TRBV14 combines with J gene TRBJ1-4; a possible D gene is TRBD1 (5 bases). Looked up from germline, CDR1 is SGHDN and CDR2 is FVKESK. Trimming left V 4 bases short and J 7 bases short, with 16 bases between. CDR3 length: 15 amino acids. In nucleotides, the CDR3 is TGTGCCAGCAGCCGCGACAGAACCTTTGGTGAAAAACTGTTTTTT. It is translated as CASSRDRTFGEKLFF. Looking up the rest from reference TRBV14 and TRBJ1-4 gives the full variable domain: EAGVTQFPSHSVIEKGQTVTLRCDPISGHDNLYWYRRVMGKEIKFLLHFVKESKQDESGMPNNRFLAERTGGTYSTLKVQPAELEDSGVYFCASSRDRTFGEKLFFGSGTQLSVL.

The chain is built from TRBV27 and TRBJ2-3, with TRBD2 matching over 12 bases. Germline CDR1 and CDR2: MNHEY and SMNVEV (reference sequence). The V segment lost 5 bases and the J segment 0 bases; nucleotides outside the gene matches: 12. CDR3 size: 19 residues. Written as DNA, the CDR3 is TGTGCCAGCAGTACAATAAGACGGACTAGCGGGGCTAGCACAGATACGCAGTATTTT. It is translated as CASSTIRRTSGASTDTQYF.

J is TRBJ2-1 and V is TRBV15, with TRBD2 as a possible D gene (5 bases). The CDR3 runs 20 residues. Trimming removed 5 bases at V and 7 bases at J, with 33 bases between. Germline V lookup: CDR1 LNHNV, CDR2 YYDKDF (reference sequence). The CDR3: CATSRRLPKGRVIAENEQFF. Here the CDR3 DNA reads TGTGCCACCAGCCGCCGACTACCCAAAGGTAGGGTGATTGCGGAAAATGAGCAGTTCTTC.